Listed here is a single TCR beta chain. What it recognizes is unknown. For TCR, cDNA came from 5'RACE template switching, which added a universal primer site and UMIs. One entry per CDR3 protein, called by TCRdb with MiXCR from the 5' RACE reads. The sample lists 500,000 to 550,000 distinct CDR3 sequences, about a fifth occurring once. This sample is part of a study of T cells after yellow fever vaccination. Broader study findings: FACS-sorted repertoires could harbor abundant contaminating bulk-population clonotypes.

CDR3 length: 15 residues. V gene TRBV21-1 combines with J gene TRBJ2-7; the table gives TRBD1 as D, unverified against the DNA. TRBV21-1 is flagged as a pseudogene. The receptor's source is a man between 18 and 29 years old who received the YFV17D yellow fever vaccine. The sequencing here drew on PBMCs, taken 20 to 25 days after the first yellow fever vaccination. The CDR3, as DNA: TGTGCCAGCAGCAAAAAGGGGACAGGGGGCTACGAGCAGTACGTC. Its protein product is CASSKKGTGGYEQYV.